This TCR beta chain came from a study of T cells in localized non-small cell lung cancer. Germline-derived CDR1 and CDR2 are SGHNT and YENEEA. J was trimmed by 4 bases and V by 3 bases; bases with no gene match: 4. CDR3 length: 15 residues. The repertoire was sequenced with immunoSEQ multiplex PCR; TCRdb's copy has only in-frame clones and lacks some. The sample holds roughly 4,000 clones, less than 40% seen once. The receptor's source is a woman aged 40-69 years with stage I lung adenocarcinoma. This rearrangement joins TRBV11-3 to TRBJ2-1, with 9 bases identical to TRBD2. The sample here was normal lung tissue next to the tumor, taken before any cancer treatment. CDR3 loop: CASSFASGEYNEQFF. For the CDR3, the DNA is TGTGCCAGCAGCTTCGCTAGCGGGGAATACAATGAGCAGTTCTTC.